This T cell receptor (beta chain) was recorded in a study of T cell responses to AZD1222 COVID-19 vaccine. General study findings and limits: Among AZD1222 vaccinees, only 5 to 7 were seropositive at baseline. Targets within unmutated variant regions were reportedly found for nearly half of spike-specific TCRs. Spike-specific TCR breadth and depth were elevated following two AZD1222 doses.

Data came from immunoSEQ multiplex PCR; TCRdb stores just in-frame clones and leaves some out. The sample holds about 140,000 clones. This CDR3 has 12 amino acids. The ends were cut back, 5 bases at V and 2 bases at J, with 7 bases in the middle. A word on this clone: The target antigen is unknown.

V is TRBV12-3 or TRBV12-4 and J is TRBJ2-7; D gene uncertain. The TCR originated in an adult in good health. Material: peripheral blood. CDR3 sequence (DNA): TGTGCCAGCAGTCGCAGGACCTACGAGCAGTACTTC. Protein: CASSRRTYEQYF.